This T cell receptor beta chain emerged from a study of cytomegalovirus exposure and HLA in healthy donors. With 60 Vbeta and 13 Jbeta primers, the PCR was carried out. Authors' data handling: The count from a later analysis was some 83 million unique TCR beta chains, 9 million to 12 million of them shared. The method was immunoSEQ multiplex PCR; TCRdb's version includes in-frame clones alone and lacks a portion of them. The V and J calls and clone size are taken from that table; D and trimming were inferred from the DNA. The sample gives about 50,000 clones, roughly 80% of which show up once; around 1.6% is in the top ten. Whole-study findings and limits: Some V segments could not be told apart, so they were left out, TRBV6-2 and TRBV6-3 among them. Across donors, sequencing depth was assumed by presence/absence analyses to be roughly uniform. Reported findings show TCR beta sequences accurately forecast HLA-A and HLA-B alleles in most subjects.

A word on this clone: Its specificity is not known.

The germline gives CDR1 MNHEY, CDR2 SMNVEV (reference sequence). The V gene end was trimmed by 6 bases and the J gene end by 7 bases; junction bases not matched to a gene: 14. This CDR3 contains 15 residues. Material: PBMCs. The chain has TRBV27 and TRBJ1-1, with 7 nucleotides matching TRBD1. The clonotype originates from a young man in good health and CMV-seronegative. The CDR3 reads CASRREPRDRVEAFF. The CDR3 DNA follows: TGTGCCAGCAGACGTGAACCCCGGGACAGAGTTGAAGCTTTCTTT.